The clone carrying this TCR beta chain occurred once. These data originate in a study of blood T cells in healthy people across ages. Combining a sample-barcoded 5' primer with a J-beta primer mix, a second PCR ran for roughly 6 to 12 cycles. TCRdb independently ran MiXCR on the 5' RACE reads; one entry per CDR3 protein. In the table there are 780,000 or so distinct CDR3 sequences, 25% of which are singletons. Germline V gene data show CDR1 as LNHDA and CDR2 as SQIVND (reference sequence). The CDR3 is made up of 16 amino acids. J lost 7 bases, V lost 0 bases, and 10 bases had no gene match. This sample was also put to use in a study of T cells of mothers and their children. That report adds: Mother-child pairs who were related displayed a slightly higher overlap than unrelated pairs, a difference that was non-significant.

The rearrangement links TRBV19 to TRBJ2-7; 9 nucleotides line up with TRBD1. The source material was blood. The clonotype was recovered from a boy younger than 18 in good health. The CDR3 nucleotides are TGTGCCAGTAGTATAGATCTACAGGGGGCCGAGGGTGAGCAGTACTTC. This translates into CASSIDLQGAEGEQYF.